These 22 T cell receptor beta chains were all obtained from the same sample, sequenced in a study of CD8 T cells in Susac syndrome. Random hexamers were used to reverse transcribe an amount of roughly 0.45 to 1 ug RNA. TCRdb passed the immunoSEQ multiplex PCR reads through MiXCR, listing each CDR3 protein once. Here the sample spans 250,000 to 300,000 distinct CDR3 sequences, around 85% being singletons. Sequenced input: CD8+ T cells from PBMCs. The receptors derive from a human donor with multiple sclerosis.

About this clonotype itself: The junction does not match germline at one end; this may be a read error. V usage is TRBV12-3 or TRBV12-4 and J usage is TRBJ1-1, with D possibly TRBD1 on 6 matching bases. CDR3 length equals 15 residues. DNA of the CDR3: TGTGCCAGCAGTTTAGCGGGGGCTATGAACACTGCAGCTTTCTTT. This codes for CASSLAGAMNTAAFF.

The J gene is TRBJ1-1, the V gene TRBV28, with D uncertain. From germline, CDR1 is MDHEN and CDR2 SYDVKM. With 8 bases removed from V and 10 bases from J, the gap between germline ends came to 14 bases. The CDR3 length is 11 residues. The CDR3 DNA follows: TGTGCCAGCCGATCCTCAGAGACAGCTTTCTTT. It specifies CASRSSETAFF.

This sequence joins TRBV23-1 and TRBJ2-4, with a weak D call TRBD1 (6 bases). TRBV23-1 is an ORF, with its function uncertain. The CDR3 is made up of 18 amino acids. The germline V and J ends were trimmed by 3 bases and 0 bases, with 18 bases remaining between them. CDR3 loop: CASSQSDQQGLAKNIQYF. As DNA, the CDR3 is TGCGCCAGCAGTCAGAGCGACCAGCAGGGGTTAGCCAAAAACATTCAGTACTTC.

This clonotype was seen a handful of times. The chain uses TRBV13 and TRBJ2-7; maybe TRBD2 (5 bases). CDR1 and CDR2 (germline): PRHDT, FYEKMQ (reference sequence). V lost 4 bases and J lost 2, with 12 bases in between. There are 14 residues in the CDR3. CDR3 protein: CASSSGRGPYEQYF. The DNA for the CDR3 is TGTGCCAGCAGCTCGGGCCGAGGGCCCTACGAGCAGTACTTC. Using reference TRBV13 and TRBJ2-7 for the parts outside the CDR3, the full variable domain is AAGVIQSPRHLIKEKRETATLKCYPIPRHDTVYWYQQGPGQDPQFLISFYEKMQSDKGSIPDRFSAQQFSDYHSELNMSSLELGDSALYFCASSSGRGPYEQYFGPGTRLTVT.

This chain connects TRBV13 to TRBJ2-5; 14 bases align to TRBD2. V was pared by 4 bases and J by 4 bases, with 8 bases of the junction left unmatched. The CDR3 is 17 residues long. CDR1 and CDR2 (germline): PRHDT, FYEKMQ (reference sequence). CDR3 protein: CASSWGLAGAGGETQYF. In DNA, the CDR3 is TGTGCCAGCAGCTGGGGACTAGCGGGAGCAGGGGGAGAGACCCAGTACTTC.

The chain carries TRBV7-9 and TRBJ1-1; D might be TRBD1 (5 bases). Germline V lookup: CDR1 SEHNR, CDR2 FQNEAQ (reference sequence). V lost 1 base and J lost 5, with 11 bases in between. The CDR3 covers 14 residues. DNA of the CDR3: TGTGCCAGCAGCTTAGTAGGGGTGGGTACTGAAGCTTTCTTT. This gives the protein CASSLVGVGTEAFF.

J is TRBJ2-1 and V is TRBV27, with D maybe TRBD2 (6 bases). The germline V gene encodes CDR1 MNHEY and CDR2 SMNVEV (reference sequence). This CDR3 is built from 16 residues. Trimming took off 0 bases at V and 3 bases at J, with 12 bases between the two ends. The CDR3 is CASSLSGGTYYNEQFF. The CDR3 coding sequence is TGTGCCAGCAGTTTATCAGGCGGGACTTACTACAATGAGCAGTTCTTC.

This chain joins TRBV11-2 and TRBJ2-2, with no clear D. Deletions cut 0 bases from V and 6 bases from J, with 5 bases between. Looked up from germline, CDR1 is SGHAT and CDR2 is FQNNGV. The CDR3 spans 13 residues. In nucleotides, the CDR3 is TGTGCCAGCAGCTTAGACAAGGCCGGGGAGCTGTTTTTT. It codes for CASSLDKAGELFF. Full variable domain (outside the CDR3, taken from reference TRBV11-2 and TRBJ2-2): EAGVAQSPRYKIIEKRQSVAFWCNPISGHATLYWYQQILGQGPKLLIQFQNNGVVDDSQLPKDRFSAERLKGVDSTLKIQPAKLEDSAVYLCASSLDKAGELFFGEGSRLTVL.

The V gene is TRBV29-1, the J gene TRBJ2-7; unclear D gene. V dropped 6 bases and J dropped 3 bases, with 9 bases sitting between them. Germline V gene sequence: CDR1 SQVTM, CDR2 ANQGSEA. The CDR3 is made up of 11 amino acids. The CDR3 reads CSVRKDYEQYF. DNA for the CDR3: TGCAGCGTCCGAAAGGACTACGAGCAGTACTTC.

The rearrangement joins TRBV27 to TRBJ2-3; D unresolved. There are 13 residues in the CDR3. The germline CDR1 and CDR2 sequences are MNHEY and SMNVEV (reference sequence). The V and J ends lost 4 bases and 1 base respectively, with 6 bases between them. Here the CDR3 DNA reads TGTGCCAGCAGTTACCGGGGCACAGATACGCAGTATTTT. The encoded protein is CASSYRGTDTQYF.

This clonotype was recorded a few times. The gene calls are TRBV27 and TRBJ2-7; TRBD2 matches 13 bases. The length of the CDR3 is 14 residues. CDR1 and CDR2 (germline): MNHEY, SMNVEV (reference sequence). With 6 bases clipped from V and 3 bases from J, the junction kept 2 bases outside the gene matches. This CDR3 reads CASSGLAGDYEQYF. CDR3 in DNA: TGTGCCAGCAGCGGACTAGCGGGAGACTACGAGCAGTACTTC.

V usage is TRBV2 and J usage is TRBJ1-3, with a possible D match to TRBD1 (5 bases). V was cut by 4 bases and J by 2 bases, with 9 bases left in between. Germline V gene lookup returns CDR1 SNHLY and CDR2 FYNNEI. The CDR3 is 14 residues long. CDR3 nucleotides: TGTGCCAGCAGTGCTAGGGGCGCTGGAAACACCATATATTTT. Its translation is CASSARGAGNTIYF.

V is TRBV7-9 and J is TRBJ2-7; 9 nucleotides match TRBD1. CDR1 and CDR2 (germline): SEHNR, FQNEAQ (reference sequence). Trimming removed 3 bases from V and 6 bases from J; junction bases left unmatched: 6. The CDR3 length is 14 residues. The CDR3 DNA is TGTGCCAGCAGCTTGGGACAGGGCTTAAGCGAGCAGTACTTC. Translation gives CASSLGQGLSEQYF.

The chain uses TRBV29-1 and TRBJ1-4; possible D gene TRBD1, 6 bases. The V gene lost 7 bases and the J gene lost 3 bases, with 15 bases spanning the gap. Germline V gene data show CDR1 as SQVTM and CDR2 as ANQGSEA. The CDR3 consists of 14 residues. CDR3 in amino acids: CSAYYRAANEKLFF. Written as DNA, the CDR3 is TGCAGCGCTTATTACAGGGCAGCTAATGAAAAACTGTTTTTT.

The chain employs TRBV27 and TRBJ1-1, with D tentatively TRBD1 (5 bases). Trimming took 6 bases from V and 5 from J, leaving 16 bases between them. This CDR3 region has 14 residues. Looked up from germline, CDR1 is MNHEY and CDR2 is SMNVEV (reference sequence). The CDR3 is CASSDRDPGTEAFF. CDR3 coding DNA: TGTGCCAGCAGCGACCGGGACCCCGGGACTGAAGCTTTCTTT.

This clonotype was seen a few times. The rearrangement uses TRBV27 and TRBJ2-1; 9 bases are a match to TRBD2. This CDR3 is built from 13 residues. The V segment lost 3 bases and the J segment 10 bases; nucleotides outside the gene matches: 4. Germline loops: CDR1 MNHEY, CDR2 SMNVEV (reference sequence). The CDR3 DNA reads TGTGCCAGCAGTTTGGCTAGCGGGACAGAGCAGTTCTTC. Amino acid sequence: CASSLASGTEQFF.

The genes are TRBV7-2 and TRBJ2-3; tentative D call: TRBD2 (5 bases). CDR3 length: 13 amino acids. The germline V gene has CDR1 SGHTA and CDR2 FQGNSA. V dropped 6 bases and J dropped 7 bases, with 14 bases sitting between them. For the CDR3, the DNA is TGTGCCAGCAGGTCGGGAACCTCGCATACGCAGTATTTT. It yields the protein CASRSGTSHTQYF.

This chain uses TRBV2 with TRBJ1-5; D may be TRBD1 (6 bases). Trimming pared 6 bases from V and 5 bases from J, leaving 8 bases between. The length of the CDR3 is 12 residues. CDR1 and CDR2 from the germline V gene are SNHLY and FYNNEI. The CDR3 loop reads CASRDSYQPQHF. The CDR3 nucleotides are TGTGCCAGCAGGGACAGCTATCAGCCCCAGCATTTT.

The gene calls are TRBV28 and TRBJ1-2; perhaps TRBD1 as D (6 bases). The CDR3 is 14 amino acids. CDR1 is MDHEN, CDR2 SYDVKM, per germline. The V end was cut by 1 base, the J end by 5 bases, with 11 bases between. The CDR3 nucleotides are TGTGCCAGCAGTTTATTGACAGGACGATATGGCTACACCTTC. It is translated as CASSLLTGRYGYTF.

V gene TRBV6-5 combines with J gene TRBJ2-1; 12 nucleotides match TRBD2. V gave up 8 bases and J gave up 7 bases; unmatched junction bases: 9. Germline-derived CDR1 and CDR2 are MNHEY and SVGAGI. The CDR3 runs to 15 residues. CDR3 protein: CASGTSGRPGNEQFF. The CDR3 bases are TGTGCCAGCGGAACTAGCGGGAGGCCGGGGAATGAGCAGTTCTTC.

V and J are TRBV6-5 and TRBJ1-2; 7 positions match TRBD1. The trim removed 5 bases at V and 3 bases at J, leaving 6 bases unmatched. The length of the CDR3 is 14 residues. CDR1 is MNHEY and CDR2 is SVGAGI in the germline V gene. CDR3 nucleotides: TGTGCCAGCAGTACCCGACAGGGATACTATGGCTACACCTTC. Protein: CASSTRQGYYGYTF.

This clonotype was picked up one time. This chain uses TRBV6-2 or TRBV6-3 with TRBJ2-1; D is tentatively TRBD1 or TRBD2 (5 bases each). The germline V gene encodes CDR1 MNHEY and CDR2 SVGEGT. The length of the CDR3 is 14 residues. Trimming left V 7 bases short and J 8 bases short, with 18 bases between. This chain's CDR3 is CASMGVSEVDEQFF. In nucleotides, the CDR3 is TGTGCCAGCATGGGGGTATCCGAGGTGGATGAGCAGTTCTTC.